These T cell receptor beta chains were read from a single sample in a study of CD8+ T cells in alopecia areata. TCRdb's copy holds only in-frame clones and misses some; the assay was immunoSEQ multiplex PCR. The data show 150,000 or so clones, 58% seen once. Sequencing used CD4+ T cells sorted from blood, obtained at approximately week 56, from a patient treated with tofacitinib. The receptors come from a human donor with alopecia areata. The CDR3 runs from the conserved cysteine through the conserved F or W. The D gene is left open where the match is weak. Where a row states a size, it is once, few, many or the class of an expanded clone; other rows omit it.

-	-	TRBV9	TRBJ2-6	TGTGCCAGCAGCGTGAGCAGCTCTGGGGCCAACGTCCTGACTTTC	CASSVSSSGANVLTF
-	TRBD2	TRBV5-1	TRBJ2-5	TGCGCCAGCACGGAGACTAGCGGTTTGGTGGCCCAGTACTTC	CASTETSGLVAQYF
few	-	TRBV19	TRBJ2-6	TGTGCCAGTACCCTGGGGGGATCTGGGGCCAACGTCCTGACTTTC	CASTLGGSGANVLTF
-	-	TRBV2	TRBJ2-7	TGTGCCAGCAGTAGCGACGGAACCTACGAGCAGTACTTC	CASSSDGTYEQYF
few	-	TRBV30	TRBJ2-4	TGTGCCTGGAGTGCCCTCTCGGGCATTCAGTACTTC	CAWSALSGIQYF
-	-	TRBV7-2	TRBJ2-3	TGTGCCAGCAGCCCCGGGGATCAGCGGACCACAGATACGCAGTATTTT	CASSPGDQRTTDTQYF
-	-	TRBV5-1	TRBJ2-7	TGCGCCAGCAGCGCGGGACTCGTGATCTACGAGCAGTACTTC	CASSAGLVIYEQYF
-	-	TRBV2	TRBJ1-5	TGTGCCAGCATGCAGTATAGCAATCAGCCCCAGCATTTT	CASMQYSNQPQHF
few	-	TRBV30	TRBJ1-5	TGTGCCTGGTCGAGGCAGGGCTCTAACCAGCCCCAGCATTTT	CAWSRQGSNQPQHF
few	TRBD1	TRBV19	TRBJ1-5	TGTGCCAGTAATCCGACAGGGGGCAATCAGCCCCAGCATTTT	CASNPTGGNQPQHF
-	TRBD1	TRBV6-1	TRBJ2-7	TGTGCCAGCAGATTAGACAGGGGGCATCAAGAGCAGTACTTC	CASRLDRGHQEQYF
-	TRBD1	TRBV4-1	TRBJ2-7	TGCGCCAGTTCAAATACGGCCGGGACAGCCCGGTACGAGCAGTACTTC	CASSNTAGTARYEQYF
-	-	TRBV10-3	TRBJ1-4	TGTGCCATCAGTGAGTCGTCGGATGAAAAACTGTTTTTT	CAISESSDEKLFF
few	TRBD1	TRBV29-1	TRBJ2-7	TGCAGCGTTCGGGGGACAGGGACTGGAGGCGAGCAGTACTTC	CSVRGTGTGGEQYF
-	-	TRBV27	TRBJ2-7	TGTGCCAGCAGTAATGACGGGACGTTCTCCTACGAGCAGTACTTC	CASSNDGTFSYEQYF
few	-	TRBV30	TRBJ1-1	TGTGCCTGGGAGCGGGGGGCGACTGAAGCTTTCTTT	CAWERGATEAFF
-	TRBD2	TRBV12-5	TRBJ2-5	TGTGCTAGTGGACAAACCCTAGCGGGAGGAGAGACCCAGTACTTC	CASGQTLAGGETQYF
-	-	TRBV7-9	TRBJ1-1	TGTGCCAGCAGGGGCTTTCGTGGCTTGAACACTGAAGCTTTCTTT	CASRGFRGLNTEAFF
-	-	TRBV13	TRBJ2-7	TGTGCCAGCAGCGTCACCACCTTCAAGATAGGGTACCACGAGCAGTACTTC	CASSVTTFKIGYHEQYF
-	-	TRBV6-5	TRBJ1-6	TGTGCCAGCAGTTACTCGAGGCCCATTTCACCCCTCCACTTT	CASSYSRPISPLHF
few	-	TRBV29-1	TRBJ2-3	TGCAGCGTCGTCCCCATGACTGGCCGTGGCACAGATACGCAGTATTTT	CSVVPMTGRGTDTQYF
-	-	TRBV4-1	TRBJ2-7	TGCGCCAGCAGCCAAGATAGGGACACCTACGAGCAGTACTTC	CASSQDRDTYEQYF
-	TRBD1	TRBV18	TRBJ1-6	TGTGCCAGCTCACCAGAAACAGGGGGCCGGTCACCCCTCCACTTT	CASSPETGGRSPLHF
-	-	TRBV27	TRBJ1-1	TGTGCCAGCGGCACTCCCCGAACAGGGTTGGCTTTCTTT	CASGTPRTGLAFF
-	-	TRBV6-1	TRBJ1-5	TGTGCCAGCCTGGACAGTAGCAATCAGCCCCAGCATTTT	CASLDSSNQPQHF
-	TRBD1	TRBV6-5	TRBJ2-7	TGTGCCAGCAGTTACGGTGCCGGGACAGCTTACGAGCAGTACTTC	CASSYGAGTAYEQYF
-	-	TRBV5-1	TRBJ1-2	TGCGCCAGCAGCTTGGGTCAGGGTAACTATGGCTACACCTTC	CASSLGQGNYGYTF
-	-	TRBV28	TRBJ2-3	TGTGCCAGCAGTTACGGGACGGCGGCGGGTACAGATACGCAGTATTTT	CASSYGTAAGTDTQYF
-	TRBD1	TRBV7-2	TRBJ1-2	TGTGCCAGCAGCTCAGACAGGGCTAACTATGGCTACACCTTC	CASSSDRANYGYTF
-	-	TRBV6-6	TRBJ1-1	TGTGCCAGCAGTAACTCAAAGGGTCGGAGGAACACTGAAGCTTTCTTT	CASSNSKGRRNTEAFF
-	-	TRBV9	TRBJ1-6	TGTGCCAGCAGCGTAGGAACGGGGGGGAATTCACCCCTCCACTTT	CASSVGTGGNSPLHF
-	-	TRBV27	TRBJ2-5	TGTGCCAGCAGTTTATCCGGAACACTCAAGACGGAGACCCAGTACTTC	CASSLSGTLKTETQYF
-	-	TRBV6-5	TRBJ2-6	TGTGCCAGCAGTTACTCACCAGGGGCTGGGGCCAACGTCCTGACTTTC	CASSYSPGAGANVLTF
-	-	TRBV5-1	TRBJ2-1	TGCGCCAGCGGACTTCAGGGGACCCACAATGAGCAGTTCTTC	CASGLQGTHNEQFF
-	TRBD1	TRBV5-6	TRBJ2-7	TGTGCCAGCAGCTTGGCCAAGGGGGCCGTCACCTACGAGCAGTACTTC	CASSLAKGAVTYEQYF
-	-	TRBV4-1	TRBJ2-7	TGCGCCAGCAGCCAACCAGGGCCTTACTACGAGCAGTACTTC	CASSQPGPYYEQYF
-	TRBD2	TRBV9	TRBJ2-6	TGTGCCAGCAGCCCCCGGGGGGGCCCTGGGGCCAACGTCCTGACTTTC	CASSPRGGPGANVLTF
few	TRBD1	TRBV15	TRBJ1-1	TGTGCCACCAGCAATACACACAGGGGTAGCACTGAAGCTTTCTTT	CATSNTHRGSTEAFF
-	TRBD1	TRBV12-5	TRBJ1-1	TGTGCTAGTGGTCCGCAGGGGGCTAACACTGAAGCTTTCTTT	CASGPQGANTEAFF
-	TRBD1	TRBV7-2	TRBJ2-7	TGTGCCAGCAGCTTAACACCGGGACAGGGCCGAAACGAGCAGTACTTC	CASSLTPGQGRNEQYF
few	-	TRBV30	TRBJ2-1	TGTGCCTGGAGCGACCGACTATTGTGGTTCTTC	CAWSDRLLWFF
-	-	TRBV9	TRBJ2-1	TGTGCCAGCAGCGTAGAACAGGGACAAGCCACCAATGAGCAGTTCTTC	CASSVEQGQATNEQFF
-	TRBD1	TRBV5-1	TRBJ2-7	TGCGCCAGCAGCTTGGAAGGGACAGGGGGCTACGAGCAGTACTTC	CASSLEGTGGYEQYF
-	-	TRBV2	TRBJ1-2	TGTGCCAGCAGTGGGACCGGTACAGGGAACTATGGCTACACCTTC	CASSGTGTGNYGYTF
few	-	TRBV5-1	TRBJ1-1	TGCGCCAGCAGGGAACAACAGGGTTGGAACACTGAAGCTTTCTTT	CASREQQGWNTEAFF
-	-	TRBV29-1	TRBJ2-3	TGCAGCTCAGGCCTGGGGGCAGATACGCAGTATTTT	CSSGLGADTQYF